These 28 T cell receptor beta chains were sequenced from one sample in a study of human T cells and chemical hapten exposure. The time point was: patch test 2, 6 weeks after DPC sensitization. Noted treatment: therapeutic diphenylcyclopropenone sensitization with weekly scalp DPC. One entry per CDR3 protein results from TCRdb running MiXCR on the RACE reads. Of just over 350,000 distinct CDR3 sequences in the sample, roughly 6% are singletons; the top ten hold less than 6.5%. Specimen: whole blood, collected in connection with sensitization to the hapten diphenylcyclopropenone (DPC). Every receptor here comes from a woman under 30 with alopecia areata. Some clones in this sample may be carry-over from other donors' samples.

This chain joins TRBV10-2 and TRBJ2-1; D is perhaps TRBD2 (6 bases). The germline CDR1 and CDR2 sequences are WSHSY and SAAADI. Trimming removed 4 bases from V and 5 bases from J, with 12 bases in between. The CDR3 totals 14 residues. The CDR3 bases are TGCGCCAGCAGTGGACAAGGGACTGACAATGAGCAGTTCTTC. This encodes CASSGQGTDNEQFF.

CDR3 loop: CASSSQPNEKLFF. The CDR3 DNA reads as TGTGCCAGCAGCTCACAGCCTAATGAAAAACTGTTTTTT. This chain uses TRBV11-2 with TRBJ1-4; the D is unclear. V was trimmed by 4 bases and J by 3 bases, leaving 6 bases between them. CDR1 and CDR2 from the germline V gene are SGHAT and FQNNGV. The CDR3 is 13 residues long.

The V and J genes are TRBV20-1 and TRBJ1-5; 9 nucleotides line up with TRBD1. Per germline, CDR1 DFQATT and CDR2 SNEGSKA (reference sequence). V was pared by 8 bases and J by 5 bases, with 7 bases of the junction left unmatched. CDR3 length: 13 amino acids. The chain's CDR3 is CSSGQGGDQPQHF. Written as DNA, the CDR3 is TGCAGTTCGGGACAGGGCGGCGATCAGCCCCAGCATTTT.

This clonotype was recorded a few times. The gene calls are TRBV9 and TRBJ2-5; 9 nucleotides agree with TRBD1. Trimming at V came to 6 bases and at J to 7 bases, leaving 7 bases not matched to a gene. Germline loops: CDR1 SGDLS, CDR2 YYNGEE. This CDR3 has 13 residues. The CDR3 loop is CASTPTGGGTQYF. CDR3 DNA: TGTGCCAGCACCCCGACAGGGGGAGGGACCCAGTACTTC.

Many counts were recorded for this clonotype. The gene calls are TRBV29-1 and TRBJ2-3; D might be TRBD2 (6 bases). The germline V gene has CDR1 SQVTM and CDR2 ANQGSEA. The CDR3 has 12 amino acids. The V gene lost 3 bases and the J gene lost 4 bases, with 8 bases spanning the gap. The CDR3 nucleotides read TGCAGCGTTGACTGGGGGGCAGATACGCAGTATTTT. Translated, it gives CSVDWGADTQYF.

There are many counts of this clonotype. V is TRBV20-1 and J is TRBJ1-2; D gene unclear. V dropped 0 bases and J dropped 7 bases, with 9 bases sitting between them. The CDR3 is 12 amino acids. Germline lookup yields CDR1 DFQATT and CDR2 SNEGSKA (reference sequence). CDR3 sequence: CSARESGIGYTF. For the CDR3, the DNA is TGCAGTGCTAGAGAGTCGGGGATTGGCTACACCTTC.

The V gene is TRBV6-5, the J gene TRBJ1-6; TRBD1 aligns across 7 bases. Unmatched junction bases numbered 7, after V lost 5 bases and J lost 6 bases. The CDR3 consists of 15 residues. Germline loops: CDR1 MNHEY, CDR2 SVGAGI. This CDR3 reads CASSTLGTANSPLHF. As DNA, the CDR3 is TGTGCCAGCAGTACATTAGGGACAGCTAATTCACCCCTCCACTTT.

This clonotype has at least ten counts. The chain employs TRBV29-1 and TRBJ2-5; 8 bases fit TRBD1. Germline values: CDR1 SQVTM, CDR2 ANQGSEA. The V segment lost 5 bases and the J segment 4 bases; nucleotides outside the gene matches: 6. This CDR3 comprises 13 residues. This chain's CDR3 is CSVRTGLLETQYF. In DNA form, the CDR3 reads TGCAGCGTTCGGACAGGGCTTCTAGAGACCCAGTACTTC.

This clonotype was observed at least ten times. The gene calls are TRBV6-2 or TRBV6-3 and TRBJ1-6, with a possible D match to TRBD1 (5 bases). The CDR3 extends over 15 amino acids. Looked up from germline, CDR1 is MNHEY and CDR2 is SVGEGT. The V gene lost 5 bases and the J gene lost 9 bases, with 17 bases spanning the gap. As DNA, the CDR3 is TGTGCCAGCAGTAACCGAGGGGAGTCGGCTTCACCCCTCCACTTT. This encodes CASSNRGESASPLHF.

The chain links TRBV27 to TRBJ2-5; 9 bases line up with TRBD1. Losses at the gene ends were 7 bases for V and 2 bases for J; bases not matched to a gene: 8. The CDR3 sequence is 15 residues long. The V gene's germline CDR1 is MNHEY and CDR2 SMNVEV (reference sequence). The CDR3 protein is CASMKEGQGQETQYF. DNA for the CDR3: TGTGCCAGCATGAAGGAGGGACAGGGTCAAGAGACCCAGTACTTC.

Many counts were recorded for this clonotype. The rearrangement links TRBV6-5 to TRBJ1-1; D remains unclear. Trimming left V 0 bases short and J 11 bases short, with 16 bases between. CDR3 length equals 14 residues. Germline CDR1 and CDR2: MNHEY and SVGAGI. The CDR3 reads CASSYSTVAVGAFF. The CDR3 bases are TGTGCCAGCAGTTACTCGACGGTGGCGGTCGGGGCTTTCTTT.

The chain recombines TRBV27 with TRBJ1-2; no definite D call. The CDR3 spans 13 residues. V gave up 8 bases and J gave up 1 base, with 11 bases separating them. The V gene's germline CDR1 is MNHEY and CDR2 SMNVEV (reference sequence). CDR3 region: CASRGELNYGYTF. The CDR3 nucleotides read TGTGCCAGCCGCGGGGAACTTAACTATGGCTACACCTTC.

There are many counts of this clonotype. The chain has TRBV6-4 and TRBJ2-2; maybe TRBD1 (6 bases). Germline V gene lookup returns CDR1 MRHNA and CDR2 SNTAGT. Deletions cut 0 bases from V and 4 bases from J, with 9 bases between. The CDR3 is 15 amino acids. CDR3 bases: TGTGCCAGCAGTGACTCGGACAGAAGCACCGGGGAGCTGTTTTTT. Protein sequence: CASSDSDRSTGELFF.

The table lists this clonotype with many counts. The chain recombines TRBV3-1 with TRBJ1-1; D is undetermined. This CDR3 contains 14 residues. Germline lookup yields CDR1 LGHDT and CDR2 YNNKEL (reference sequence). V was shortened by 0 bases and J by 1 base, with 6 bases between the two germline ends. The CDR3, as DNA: TGTGCCAGCAGCCAAGAAAACCAGAACACTGAAGCTTTCTTT. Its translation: CASSQENQNTEAFF.

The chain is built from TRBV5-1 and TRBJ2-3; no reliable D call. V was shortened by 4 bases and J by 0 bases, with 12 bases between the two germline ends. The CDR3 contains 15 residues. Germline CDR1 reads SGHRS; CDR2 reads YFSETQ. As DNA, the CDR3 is TGCGCCAGCAGCACCACCACCGTAAGCACAGATACGCAGTATTTT. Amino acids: CASSTTTVSTDTQYF.

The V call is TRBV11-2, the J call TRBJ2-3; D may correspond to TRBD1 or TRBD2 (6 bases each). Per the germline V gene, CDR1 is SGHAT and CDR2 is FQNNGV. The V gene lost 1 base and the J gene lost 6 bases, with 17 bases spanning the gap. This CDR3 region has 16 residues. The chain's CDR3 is CASSLAYRGRLDTQYF. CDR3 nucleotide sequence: TGTGCCAGCAGCTTAGCGTATCGGGGGCGGTTGGATACGCAGTATTTT.

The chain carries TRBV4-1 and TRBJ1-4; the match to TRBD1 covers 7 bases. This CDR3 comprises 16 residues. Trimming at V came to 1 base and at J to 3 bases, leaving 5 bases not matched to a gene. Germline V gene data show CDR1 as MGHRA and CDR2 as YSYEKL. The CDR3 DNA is TGCGCCAGCAGCCAAGTTCTGCAGGGGGCTAATGAAAAACTGTTTTTT. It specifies CASSQVLQGANEKLFF.

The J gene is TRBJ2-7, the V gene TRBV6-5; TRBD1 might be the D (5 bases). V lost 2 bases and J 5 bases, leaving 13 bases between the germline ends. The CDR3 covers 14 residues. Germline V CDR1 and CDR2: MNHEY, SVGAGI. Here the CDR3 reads CASSYARAADEQYF. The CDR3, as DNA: TGTGCCAGCAGTTACGCCAGGGCCGCCGACGAGCAGTACTTC.

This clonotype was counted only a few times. CDR3 region: CASSYSPGRRVYEQYF. In DNA form, the CDR3 reads TGTGCCAGCAGTTACAGCCCGGGGCGCCGCGTCTACGAGCAGTACTTC. The rearrangement uses TRBV6-6 and TRBJ2-7; possibly TRBD1 or TRBD2 for D (5 bases each). CDR1 and CDR2 from the germline V gene are MNHNY and SVGAGI (reference sequence). This CDR3 spans 16 amino acids. Trimming left V 2 bases short and J 3 bases short, with 17 bases between.

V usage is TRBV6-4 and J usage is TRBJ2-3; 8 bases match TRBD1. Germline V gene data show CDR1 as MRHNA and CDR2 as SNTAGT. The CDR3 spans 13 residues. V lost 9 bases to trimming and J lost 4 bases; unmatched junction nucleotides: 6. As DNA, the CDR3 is TGTGCCAGGCCCCAGGGGGCACCAGATACGCAGTATTTT. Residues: CARPQGAPDTQYF.

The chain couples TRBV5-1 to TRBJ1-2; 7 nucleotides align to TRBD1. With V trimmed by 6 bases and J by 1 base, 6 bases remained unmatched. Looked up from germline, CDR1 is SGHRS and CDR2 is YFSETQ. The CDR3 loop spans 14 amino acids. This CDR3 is CASNPGQSNYGYTF. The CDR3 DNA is TGCGCCAGCAACCCGGGACAGAGTAACTATGGCTACACCTTC. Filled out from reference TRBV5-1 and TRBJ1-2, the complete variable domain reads KAGVTQTPRYLIKTRGQQVTLSCSPISGHRSVSWYQQTPGQGLQFLFEYFSETQRNKGNFPGRFSGRQFSNSRSEMNVSTLELGDSALYLCASNPGQSNYGYTFGSGTRLTVV.

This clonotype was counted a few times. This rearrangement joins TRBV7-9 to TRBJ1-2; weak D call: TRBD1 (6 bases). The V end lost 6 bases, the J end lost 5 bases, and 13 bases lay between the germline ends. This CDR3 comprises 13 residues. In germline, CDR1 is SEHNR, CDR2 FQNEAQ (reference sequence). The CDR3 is CASSEQGNYGYTF. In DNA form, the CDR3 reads TGTGCCAGCAGTGAACAGGGAAATTATGGCTACACCTTC.

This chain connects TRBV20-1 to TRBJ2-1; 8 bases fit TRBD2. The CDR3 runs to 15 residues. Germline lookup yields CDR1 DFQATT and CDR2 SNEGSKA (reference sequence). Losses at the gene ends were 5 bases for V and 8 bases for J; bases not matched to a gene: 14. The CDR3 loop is CSAASAGGASDEQFF. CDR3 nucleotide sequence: TGCAGTGCTGCCAGCGCGGGGGGCGCCTCCGATGAGCAGTTCTTC.

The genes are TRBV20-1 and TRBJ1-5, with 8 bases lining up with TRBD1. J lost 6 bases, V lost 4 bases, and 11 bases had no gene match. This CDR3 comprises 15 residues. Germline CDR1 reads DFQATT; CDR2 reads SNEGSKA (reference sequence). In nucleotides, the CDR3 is TGCAGTGCTACGAGGAGGACAGGGAAGGTTCAGCCCCAGCATTTT. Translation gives CSATRRTGKVQPQHF.

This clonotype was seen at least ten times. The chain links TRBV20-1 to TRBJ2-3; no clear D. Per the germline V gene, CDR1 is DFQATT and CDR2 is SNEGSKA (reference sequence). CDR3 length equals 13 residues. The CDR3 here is CSLAPILEDTQYF. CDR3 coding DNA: TGCAGCCTTGCTCCGATCTTAGAAGATACGCAGTATTTT.

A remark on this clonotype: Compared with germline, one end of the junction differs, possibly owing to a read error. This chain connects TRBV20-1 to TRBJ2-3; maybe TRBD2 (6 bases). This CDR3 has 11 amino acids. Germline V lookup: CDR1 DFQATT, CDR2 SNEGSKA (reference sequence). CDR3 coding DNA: TGCAGTGCTAGAGATTTGGCAGGGAGGACATTT. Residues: CSARDLAGRTF.

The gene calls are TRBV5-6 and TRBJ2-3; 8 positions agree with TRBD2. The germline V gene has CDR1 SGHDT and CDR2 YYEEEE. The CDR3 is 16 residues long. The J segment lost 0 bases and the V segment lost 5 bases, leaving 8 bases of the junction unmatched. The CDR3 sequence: CASRTRTSRSTDTQYF. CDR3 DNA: TGTGCCAGCAGAACCCGGACTAGCCGTAGCACAGATACGCAGTATTTT.

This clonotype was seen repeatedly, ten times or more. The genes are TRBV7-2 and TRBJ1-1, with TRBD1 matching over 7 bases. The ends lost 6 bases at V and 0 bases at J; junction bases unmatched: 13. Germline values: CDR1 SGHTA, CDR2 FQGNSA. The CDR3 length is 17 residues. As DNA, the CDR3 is TGTGCCAGCAGACCCCAGGCTGGACAGGACATGAACACTGAAGCTTTCTTT. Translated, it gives CASRPQAGQDMNTEAFF.